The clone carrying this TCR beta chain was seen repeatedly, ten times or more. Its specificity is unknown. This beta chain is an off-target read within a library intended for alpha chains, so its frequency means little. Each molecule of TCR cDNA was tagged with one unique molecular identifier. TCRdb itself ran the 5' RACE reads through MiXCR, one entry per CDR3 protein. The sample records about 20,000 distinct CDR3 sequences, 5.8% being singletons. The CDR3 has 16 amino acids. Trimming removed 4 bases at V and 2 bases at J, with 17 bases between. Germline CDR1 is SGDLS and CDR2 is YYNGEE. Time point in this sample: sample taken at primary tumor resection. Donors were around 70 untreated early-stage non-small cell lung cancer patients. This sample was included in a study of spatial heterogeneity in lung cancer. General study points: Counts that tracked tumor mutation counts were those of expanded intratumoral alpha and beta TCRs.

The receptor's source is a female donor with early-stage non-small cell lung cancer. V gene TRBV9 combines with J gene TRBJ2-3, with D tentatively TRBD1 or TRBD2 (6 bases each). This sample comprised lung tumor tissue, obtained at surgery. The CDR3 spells CASSIGGGSHTDTQYF. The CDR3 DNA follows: TGTGCCAGCAGCATAGGGGGAGGTTCTCACACAGATACGCAGTATTTT.